The table lists the clone carrying this T cell receptor beta chain with many counts. Its cognate antigen is unknown. This entry comes from a study of CD8+CD57+ T cells in acquired aplastic anemia. The wider study: Sorting CD4+ and CD8+ cells gave DNA averaging roughly 3.2 ug. Overall study results and limits: Overlapping CD8+ CDR3 repertoires of patients and controls contained twenty-nine shared sequences. Patients showed no significant difference from controls in CD8+ Simpson's diversity.

Genomic DNA constituted the template upon which TCR beta VDJ and CDR3 profiling was performed. Each CDR3 protein gets one entry after TCRdb re-called the reads with MiXCR. The data show roughly 190,000 distinct CDR3 sequences, with 40% to 55% seen just once and 8% to 10% held by the top ten. Whoever was chosen for sequencing had shown CD8+CD57+ cell expansion by flow cytometry. There were no patients without severe acquired aplastic anemia. This TCR came from a human donor with aplastic anemia. Input material: sorted CD4+, CD8+, or CD8+CD57+ T cells (not recorded which) from PBMCs.

This CDR3 reads CASSLAGSNTEAFF. The CDR3 nucleotides are TGTGCCAGCAGTTTAGCCGGGTCGAACACTGAAGCTTTCTTT. This sequence joins TRBV12-3 or TRBV12-4 and TRBJ1-1; D unclear. This CDR3 comprises 14 residues. The V end was cut by 0 bases, the J end by 1 base, with 6 bases between.